This T cell receptor beta chain was captured by sequencing in a study of graft-versus-host responses after intestinal transplantation. Study summary: In this cohort, recipients had multivisceral, liver-intestinal, or isolated intestinal transplants. Notes on the study in general: Recipient bone marrow held GvH clones, some seen earlier in ileum or blood. Allografts of one patient group, those with graft-donor T cell macrochimerism, had high graft-versus-host to host-versus-graft clonal ratios.

Sequenced by immunoSEQ multiplex PCR; TCRdb stores in-frame clones only, minus some. The sample carries about 97,000 clones, 75% to 95% recorded once. V lost 0 bases to trimming and J lost 4 bases; unmatched junction nucleotides: 3. The CDR3 is made up of 15 amino acids. Germline assignment: CDR1 SGHVS and CDR2 FNYEAQ. With regard to this clone: The target antigen is unknown.

This receptor was identified in a human patient who received an intestinal transplant, so some T cells may come from the graft donor. The rearrangement uses TRBV7-6 and TRBJ2-1; 7 nucleotides line up with TRBD1. The source was PBMCs, collected about 460 days after intestinal transplant. The CDR3 DNA reads as TGTGCCAGCAGCTTAGCGGGACAGCCTTACAATGAGCAGTTCTTC. Protein product: CASSLAGQPYNEQFF.